The present T cell receptor (beta chain) was sequenced within a study of radiation and T cells in renal cell carcinoma. Described time point: blood 2 weeks post-SBRT. The treatment is: 15 Gy SBRT to primary tumor, nephrectomy 4 weeks later. Radiation-treated patients gave blood at baseline, week 2 and week 4. CDR1 and CDR2 from the germline V gene are MNHNS and SASEGT. The length of the CDR3 is 15 residues. V was pared by 7 bases and J by 2 bases, with 15 bases between. Method: immunoSEQ multiplex PCR; TCRdb's copy keeps in-frame clones and lacks some. The sample has about 120,000 clones; 81% are singletons. Findings and limits, study-wide: Without pretreatment biopsies, baseline tumor clonotype presence was undetermined. Top tumor clonotypes rose in blood 2 weeks post-radiation, then contracted.

Concerning this clone itself: Its antigen is still unknown.

This TCR was recovered from a man aged 45-65 years with renal cell carcinoma. The material was blood, obtained from a patient whose treatment included radiotherapy and nephrectomy. The chain recombines TRBV6-1 with TRBJ1-3, with D maybe TRBD1 (5 bases). As DNA, the CDR3 is TGTGCCAGCACCCGGGCGGCGGGGGCTGGAAACACCATATATTTT. Protein product: CASTRAAGAGNTIYF.